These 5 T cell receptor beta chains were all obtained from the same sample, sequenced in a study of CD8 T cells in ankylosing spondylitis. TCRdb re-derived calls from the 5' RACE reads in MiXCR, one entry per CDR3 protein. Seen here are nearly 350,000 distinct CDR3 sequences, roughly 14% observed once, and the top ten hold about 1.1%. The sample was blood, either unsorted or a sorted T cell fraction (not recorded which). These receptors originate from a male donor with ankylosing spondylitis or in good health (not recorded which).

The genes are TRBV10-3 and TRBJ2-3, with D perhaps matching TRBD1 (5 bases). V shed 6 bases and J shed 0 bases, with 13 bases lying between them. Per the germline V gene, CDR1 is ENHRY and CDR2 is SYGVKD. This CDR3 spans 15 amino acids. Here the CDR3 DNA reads TGTGCCATCAGGGACAAAGGCGGAAGCACAGATACGCAGTATTTT. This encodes CAIRDKGGSTDTQYF.

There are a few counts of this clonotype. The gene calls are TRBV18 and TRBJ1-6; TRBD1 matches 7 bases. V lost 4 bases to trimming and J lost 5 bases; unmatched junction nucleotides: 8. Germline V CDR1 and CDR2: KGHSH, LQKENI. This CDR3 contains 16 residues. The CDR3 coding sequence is TGTGCCAGCTCACGGCAGGGGGGACCGAATAATTCACCCCTCCACTTT. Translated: CASSRQGGPNNSPLHF.

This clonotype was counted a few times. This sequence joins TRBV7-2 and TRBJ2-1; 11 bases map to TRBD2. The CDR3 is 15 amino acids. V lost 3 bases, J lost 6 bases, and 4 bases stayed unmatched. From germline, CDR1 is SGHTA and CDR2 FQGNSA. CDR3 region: CASSFSGRGFNEQFF. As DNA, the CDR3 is TGTGCCAGCAGCTTTAGCGGGAGGGGCTTCAATGAGCAGTTCTTC.

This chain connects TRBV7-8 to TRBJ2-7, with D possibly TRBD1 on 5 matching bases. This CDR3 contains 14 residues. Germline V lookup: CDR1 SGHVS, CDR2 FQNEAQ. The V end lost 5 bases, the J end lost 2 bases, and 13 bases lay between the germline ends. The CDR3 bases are TGTGCCAGCAGCGTCTCCAGGGTTCCCTACGAGCAGTACTTC. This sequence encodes CASSVSRVPYEQYF.

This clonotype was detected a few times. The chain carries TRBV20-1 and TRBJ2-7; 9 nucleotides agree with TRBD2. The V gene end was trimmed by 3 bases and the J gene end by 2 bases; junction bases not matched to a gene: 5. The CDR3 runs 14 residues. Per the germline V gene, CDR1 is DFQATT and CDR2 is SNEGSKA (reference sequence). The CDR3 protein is CSASDAGGAYEQYF. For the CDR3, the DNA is TGCAGTGCTAGTGACGCGGGGGGGGCCTACGAGCAGTACTTC.